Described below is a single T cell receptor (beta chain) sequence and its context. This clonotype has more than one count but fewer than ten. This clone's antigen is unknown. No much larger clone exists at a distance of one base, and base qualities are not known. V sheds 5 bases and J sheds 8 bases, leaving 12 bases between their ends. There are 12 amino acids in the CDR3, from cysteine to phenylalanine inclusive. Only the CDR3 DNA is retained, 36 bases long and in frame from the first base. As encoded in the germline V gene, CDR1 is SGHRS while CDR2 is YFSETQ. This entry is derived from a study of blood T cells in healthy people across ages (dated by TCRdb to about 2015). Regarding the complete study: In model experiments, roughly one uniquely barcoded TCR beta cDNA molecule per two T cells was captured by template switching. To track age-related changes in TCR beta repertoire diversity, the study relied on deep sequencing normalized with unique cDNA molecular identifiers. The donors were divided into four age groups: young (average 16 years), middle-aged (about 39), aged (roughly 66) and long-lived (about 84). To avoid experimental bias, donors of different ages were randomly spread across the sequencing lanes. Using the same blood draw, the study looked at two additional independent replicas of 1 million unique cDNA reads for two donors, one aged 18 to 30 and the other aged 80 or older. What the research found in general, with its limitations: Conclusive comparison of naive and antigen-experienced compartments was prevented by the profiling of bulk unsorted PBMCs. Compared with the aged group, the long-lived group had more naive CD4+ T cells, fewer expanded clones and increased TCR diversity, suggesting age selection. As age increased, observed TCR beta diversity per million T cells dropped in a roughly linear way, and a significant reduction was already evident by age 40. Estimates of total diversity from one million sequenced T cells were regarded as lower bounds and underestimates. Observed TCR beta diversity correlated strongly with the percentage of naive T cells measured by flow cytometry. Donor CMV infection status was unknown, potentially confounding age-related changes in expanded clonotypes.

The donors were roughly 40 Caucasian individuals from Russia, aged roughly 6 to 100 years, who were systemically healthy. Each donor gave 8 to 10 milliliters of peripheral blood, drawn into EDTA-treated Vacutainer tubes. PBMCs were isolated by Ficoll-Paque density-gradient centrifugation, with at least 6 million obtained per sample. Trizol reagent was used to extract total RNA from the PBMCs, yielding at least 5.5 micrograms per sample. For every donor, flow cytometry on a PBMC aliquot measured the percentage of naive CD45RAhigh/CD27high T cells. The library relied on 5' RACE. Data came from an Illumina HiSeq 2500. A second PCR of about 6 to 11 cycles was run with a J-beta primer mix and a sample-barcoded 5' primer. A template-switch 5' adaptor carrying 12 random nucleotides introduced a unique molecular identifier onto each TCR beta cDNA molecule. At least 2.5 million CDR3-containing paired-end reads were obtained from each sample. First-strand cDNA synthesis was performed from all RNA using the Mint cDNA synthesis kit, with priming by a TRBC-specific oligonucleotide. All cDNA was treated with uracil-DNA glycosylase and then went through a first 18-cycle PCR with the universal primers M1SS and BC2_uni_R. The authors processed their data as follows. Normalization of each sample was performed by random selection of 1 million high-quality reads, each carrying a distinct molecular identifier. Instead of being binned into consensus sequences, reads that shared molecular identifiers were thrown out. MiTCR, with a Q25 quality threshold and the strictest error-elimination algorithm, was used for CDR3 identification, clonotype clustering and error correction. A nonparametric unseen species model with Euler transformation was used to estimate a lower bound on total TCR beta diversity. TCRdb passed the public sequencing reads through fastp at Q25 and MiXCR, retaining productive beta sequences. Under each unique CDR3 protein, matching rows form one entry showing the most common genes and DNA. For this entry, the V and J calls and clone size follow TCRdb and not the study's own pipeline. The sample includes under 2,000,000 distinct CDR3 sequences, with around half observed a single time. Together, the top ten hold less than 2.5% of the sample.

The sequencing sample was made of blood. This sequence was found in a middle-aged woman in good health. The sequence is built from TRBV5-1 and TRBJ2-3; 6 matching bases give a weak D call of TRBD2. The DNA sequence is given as TGCGCCAGCAGGCTGGGCGGGATTACGCAGTATTTT. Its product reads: CASRLGGITQYF.